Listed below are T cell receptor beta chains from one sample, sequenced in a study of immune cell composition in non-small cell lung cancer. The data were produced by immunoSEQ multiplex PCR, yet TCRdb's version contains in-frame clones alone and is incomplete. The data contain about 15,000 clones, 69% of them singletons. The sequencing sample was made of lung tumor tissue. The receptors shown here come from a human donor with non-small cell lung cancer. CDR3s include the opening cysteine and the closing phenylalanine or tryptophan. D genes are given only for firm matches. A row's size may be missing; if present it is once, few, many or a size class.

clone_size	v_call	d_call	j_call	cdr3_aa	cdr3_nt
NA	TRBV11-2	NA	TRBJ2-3	CASSSRRSTDTQYF	TGTGCCAGCAGCTCCAGGCGTAGCACAGATACGCAGTATTTT
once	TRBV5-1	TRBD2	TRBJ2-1	CASSRGRLAGDNEQFF	TGCGCCAGCAGCCGAGGACGACTAGCGGGGGACAATGAGCAGTTCTTC
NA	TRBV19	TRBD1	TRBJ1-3	CASSMGTANSGNTIYF	TGTGCCAGTAGTATGGGGACAGCAAACTCTGGAAACACCATATATTTT
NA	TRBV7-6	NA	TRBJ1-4	CASSSDSEKLFF	TGTGCCAGCAGCTCGGACAGCGAAAAACTGTTTTTT
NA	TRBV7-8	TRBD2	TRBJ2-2	CASSLILAGGPDTGELFF	TGTGCCAGCAGCTTAATACTAGCGGGGGGGCCGGACACCGGGGAGCTGTTTTTT
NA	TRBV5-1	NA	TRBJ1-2	CASSFGGGRGYTF	TGCGCCAGCAGCTTCGGGGGAGGGCGGGGCTACACCTTC
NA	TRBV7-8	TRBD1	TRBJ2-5	CASSLDRGETQYF	TGTGCCAGCAGTTTGGACAGGGGAGAGACCCAGTACTTC
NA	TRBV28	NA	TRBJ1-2	CASSFRLDGYTF	TGTGCCAGCAGTTTCCGCCTAGATGGCTACACCTTC
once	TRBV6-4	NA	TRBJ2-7	CASSPSQGGGYEQYF	TGTGCCAGCAGTCCATCTCAGGGAGGAGGCTACGAGCAGTACTTC
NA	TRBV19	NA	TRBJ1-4	CASSTRGGSDEKLFF	TGTGCCAGTAGTACTCGCGGGGGGAGTGATGAAAAACTGTTTTTT
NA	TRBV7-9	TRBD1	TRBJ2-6	CASDVRDRGFSGANVLTF	TGTGCCAGCGACGTCCGGGACAGGGGATTCTCTGGGGCCAACGTCCTGACTTTC
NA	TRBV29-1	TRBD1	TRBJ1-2	CSVMTGHVRRVDGYTF	TGCAGCGTGATGACAGGGCACGTGAGAAGGGTGGATGGCTACACCTTC
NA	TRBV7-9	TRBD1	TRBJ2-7	CASSLPGTGKDEQYF	TGTGCCAGCAGCTTACCCGGGACAGGGAAAGACGAGCAGTACTTC
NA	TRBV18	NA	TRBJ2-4	CASSPPGSPKNIQYF	TGTGCCAGCTCACCACCGGGGAGCCCCAAAAACATTCAGTACTTC
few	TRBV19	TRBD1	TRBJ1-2	CASKPRGTDGYTF	TGTGCCAGTAAACCTCGTGGGACAGATGGCTACACCTTC
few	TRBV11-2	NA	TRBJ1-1	CASSLDTAEAFF	TGTGCCAGCAGCTTAGATACGGCTGAAGCTTTCTTT
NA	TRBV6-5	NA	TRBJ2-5	CASSPRFQALETQYF	TGTGCCAGCAGCCCCCGTTTTCAGGCGTTGGAGACCCAGTACTTC
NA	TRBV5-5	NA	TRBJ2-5	CASSLTNPSPQETQYF	TGTGCCAGCAGCTTAACAAACCCGTCCCCTCAAGAGACCCAGTACTTC
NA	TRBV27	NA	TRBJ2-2	CAARDTGELFF	TGTGCCGCTCGCGACACCGGGGAGCTGTTTTTT
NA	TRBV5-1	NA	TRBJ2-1	CASSLGSSYNEQFF	TGCGCCAGCAGCTTGGGGTCGAGCTACAATGAGCAGTTCTTC
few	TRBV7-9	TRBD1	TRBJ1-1	CASSLRQGLWAFF	TGTGCCAGCAGCTTGAGACAGGGCTTGTGGGCTTTCTTT
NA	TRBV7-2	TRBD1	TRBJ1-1	CASSPRTGGPNTEAFF	TGTGCCAGCAGCCCACGGACAGGGGGACCAAACACTGAAGCTTTCTTT
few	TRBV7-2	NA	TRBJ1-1	CASSPGVIEAFF	TGTGCCAGCAGCCCGGGTGTGATAGAAGCTTTCTTT
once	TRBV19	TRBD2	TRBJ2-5	CASSSLAGGETQYF	TGTGCCAGTAGTTCACTAGCGGGAGGGGAGACCCAGTACTTC
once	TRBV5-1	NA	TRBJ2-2	CASSLVINTGELFF	TGCGCCAGCAGCTTGGTTATTAACACCGGGGAGCTGTTTTTT
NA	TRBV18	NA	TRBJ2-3	CASSPDRLGIGTDTQYF	TGTGCCAGCTCCCCCGACAGATTGGGGATCGGCACAGATACGCAGTATTTT
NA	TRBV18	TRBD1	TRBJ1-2	CASSPSKGQGAGGYTF	TGTGCCAGCTCCCCCAGTAAGGGACAGGGGGCTGGAGGCTACACCTTC
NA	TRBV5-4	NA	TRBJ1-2	CASSLLLGYTF	TGTGCCAGCAGCCTCTTACTCGGCTACACCTTC
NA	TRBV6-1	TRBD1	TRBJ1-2	CASSARDSPYGYTF	TGTGCCAGCAGTGCCCGGGACAGCCCCTATGGCTACACCTTC
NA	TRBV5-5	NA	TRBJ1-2	CASSFYGEVIYGYTF	TGTGCCAGCAGCTTCTACGGGGAGGTTATCTATGGCTACACCTTC
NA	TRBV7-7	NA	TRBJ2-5	CASSLSGQSETQYF	TGTGCTAGCAGCCTATCCGGACAGTCAGAGACCCAGTACTTC
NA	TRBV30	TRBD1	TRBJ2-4	CAWRTWTGLPLNF	TGTGCCTGGAGGACCTGGACAGGCCTCCCCCTCAACTTC
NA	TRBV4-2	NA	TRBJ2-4	CASSQVWREEYAKNIQYF	TGTGCCAGCAGCCAAGTTTGGAGGGAGGAGTACGCCAAAAACATTCAGTACTTC
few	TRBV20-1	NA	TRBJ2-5	CSASPKETQYF	TGCAGTGCTAGCCCTAAAGAGACCCAGTACTTC
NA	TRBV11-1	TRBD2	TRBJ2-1	CASSQTGTSGHNEQFF	TGTGCCAGCAGCCAAACCGGGACTAGTGGCCACAATGAGCAGTTCTTC
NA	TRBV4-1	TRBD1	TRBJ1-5	CASSPFQGGIGNQPQHF	TGCGCCAGCAGCCCCTTTCAGGGGGGTATCGGCAATCAGCCCCAGCATTTT
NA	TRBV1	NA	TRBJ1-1	CTSSQDLVEDTEAFF	TGCACCAGCAGCCAAGATCTGGTGGAGGACACTGAAGCTTTCTTT
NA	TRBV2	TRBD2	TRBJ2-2	CASSASGGANGELFF	TGTGCCAGCAGTGCGAGCGGGGGGGCCAACGGGGAGCTGTTTTTT
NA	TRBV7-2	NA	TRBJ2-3	CASSFANGFYTDTQYF	TGTGCCAGCAGCTTTGCGAACGGTTTTTATACAGATACGCAGTATTTT
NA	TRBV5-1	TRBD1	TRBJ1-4	CASRRDRDEKLFF	TGCGCCAGCAGGCGGGACAGGGATGAAAAACTGTTTTTT
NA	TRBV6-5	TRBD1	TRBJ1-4	CASSGTGNEKLFF	TGTGCCAGCAGCGGGACAGGGAATGAAAAACTGTTTTTT
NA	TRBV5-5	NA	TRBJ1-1	CASSLAGRVSEAFF	TGTGCCAGCAGCTTGGCCGGGCGGGTCTCTGAAGCTTTCTTT
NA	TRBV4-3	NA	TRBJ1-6	CASSQDRGGYSPLHF	TGCGCCAGCAGCCAAGATCGTGGAGGTTATTCACCCCTCCACTTT
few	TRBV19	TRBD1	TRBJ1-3	CASAETGKDTIYF	TGTGCCAGTGCCGAGACAGGGAAGGACACCATATATTTT
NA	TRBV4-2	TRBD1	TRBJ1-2	CASSRSDRGTNYGYTF	TGTGCCAGCAGCCGCTCAGACAGGGGCACTAACTATGGCTACACCTTC
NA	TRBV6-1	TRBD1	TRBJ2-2	CASSERQGDTGELFF	TGTGCCAGCAGTGAAAGACAGGGGGACACCGGGGAGCTGTTTTTT
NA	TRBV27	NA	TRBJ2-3	CASSHRSSTDTQYF	TGTGCCAGCAGTCACAGGTCTAGCACAGATACGCAGTATTTT
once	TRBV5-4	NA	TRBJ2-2	CASSFGSDTGELFF	TGTGCCAGCAGCTTCGGGTCAGACACCGGGGAGCTGTTTTTT
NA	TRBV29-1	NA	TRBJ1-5	CSVGFGRDGGQPQHF	TGCAGCGTTGGTTTCGGCAGGGACGGGGGTCAGCCCCAGCATTTT
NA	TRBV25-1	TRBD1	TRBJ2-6	CATRADRGANVLTF	TGTGCCACCCGGGCGGACAGGGGGGCCAACGTCCTGACTTTC
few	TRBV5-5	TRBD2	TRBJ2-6	CASSLLGGAGGSGANVLTF	TGTGCCAGCAGCTTGCTCGGCGGAGCGGGGGGCTCTGGGGCCAACGTCCTGACTTTC